What follows are 9 T cell receptor beta chains derived from one specimen sequenced in a study of T cell repertoires in cytomegalovirus infection. Each CDR3 protein gets one entry after TCRdb re-called the reads with MiXCR. Counted here are hundreds of thousands of distinct CDR3 sequences, around 31% occurring once; the ten biggest clones make up around a sixth. These receptors are not linked to any known antigen. The material was cultured PBMCs, obtained from culture after CMV antigen stimulation. The receptors come from a human donor in good health (CMV status not recorded). Some clones in this sample may be carry-over from other donors' samples.

This clonotype was seen only once. V usage is TRBV11-1 and J usage is TRBJ2-7; a weak D match, TRBD2 (5 bases). V dropped 6 bases and J dropped 0 bases, with 12 bases sitting between them. Germline CDR1 SGHAT, CDR2 FQDESV (reference sequence). The CDR3 sequence is 14 residues long. In DNA form, the CDR3 reads TGTGCCAGCAGTCGACGGGGAGACTCCTACGAGCAGTACTTC. Protein product: CASSRRGDSYEQYF.

This clonotype was counted once. This chain joins TRBV20-1 and TRBJ2-3, with no clear D. Trimming cost V 0 bases and J 4 bases, with 8 bases left between them. CDR1 is DFQATT and CDR2 is SNEGSKA in the germline V gene (reference sequence). The CDR3 length is 13 residues. This CDR3 is CSARDPPADTQYF. DNA of the CDR3: TGCAGTGCTAGAGATCCGCCCGCAGATACGCAGTATTTT.

At least ten counts were recorded for this clonotype. The genes are TRBV12-3 or TRBV12-4 and TRBJ1-3; D is unresolved. Trimming removed 6 bases from V and 2 bases from J, with 11 bases in between. The CDR3 runs to 14 residues. The DNA of the CDR3 is TGTGCCAGCAGCTCGGAGTTTGCTGGAAACACCATATATTTT. It specifies CASSSEFAGNTIYF.

This clonotype has just a few counts. The rearrangement uses TRBV3-1 and TRBJ1-1; 8 bases align to TRBD1. The germline gives CDR1 LGHDT, CDR2 YNNKEL (reference sequence). This CDR3 comprises 15 residues. The V segment lost 5 bases and the J segment 3 bases; nucleotides outside the gene matches: 8. The CDR3 DNA sequence: TGTGCCAGCAGCTTAAACAGGGGGTTAGACACTGAAGCTTTCTTT. It encodes CASSLNRGLDTEAFF.

The V gene is TRBV7-2, the J gene TRBJ2-1; 14 nucleotides align to TRBD2. The germline CDR1 and CDR2 sequences are SGHTA and FQGNSA. The CDR3 extends over 16 amino acids. Trimming at V came to 7 bases and at J to 7 bases, leaving 9 bases not matched to a gene. The CDR3 nucleotides are TGTGCCAGCACCAATTCCGGGACTAGCGGGAGAAATGAGCAGTTCTTC. It codes for CASTNSGTSGRNEQFF.

The chain recombines TRBV7-2 with TRBJ1-4; a weak D match, TRBD1 (5 bases). CDR1 is SGHTA and CDR2 is FQGNSA in the germline V gene. Between the trimmed V and J ends, which lost 3 bases and 7 bases, there was a span of 15 bases. The CDR3 has 15 amino acids. CDR3 region: CASSLPLGGSEKLFF. As DNA, the CDR3 is TGTGCCAGCAGCTTGCCCCTGGGGGGGAGTGAAAAACTGTTTTTT.

This clonotype was observed a few times. The chain uses TRBV12-3 or TRBV12-4 and TRBJ2-5; D gene uncertain. The CDR3 has 16 amino acids. The germline V and J ends were trimmed by 0 bases and 1 base, with 12 bases remaining between them. The CDR3 DNA follows: TGTGCCAGCAGTTTAGCGCCTGCCGGGTCCCAAGAGACCCAGTACTTC. Translation gives CASSLAPAGSQETQYF.

The chain employs TRBV30 and TRBJ2-5, with a tentative D call TRBD2 (7 bases). V lost 5 bases to trimming and J lost 7 bases, with 14 bases between them. From germline, CDR1 is GTSNPN and CDR2 SVGIG (reference sequence). The length of the CDR3 is 12 residues. CDR3 in amino acids: CAWARGGGTQYF. As DNA, the CDR3 is TGTGCCTGGGCCAGGGGAGGGGGGACCCAGTACTTC.

This rearrangement joins TRBV20-1 to TRBJ2-7; D is unclear. The CDR3 is made up of 11 amino acids. The germline gives CDR1 DFQATT, CDR2 SNEGSKA (reference sequence). V dropped 7 bases and J dropped 3 bases, with 10 bases sitting between them. CDR3 sequence reads: CSGDEHYEQYF. The CDR3 DNA reads TGCAGTGGTGACGAACACTACGAGCAGTACTTC.